This T cell receptor beta chain was found in a study of T cell repertoires in cytomegalovirus infection. With 7 bases removed from V and 3 bases from J, the gap between germline ends came to 13 bases. The germline gives CDR1 ENHRY, CDR2 SYGVKD. This CDR3 region has 13 residues. TCRdb independently ran MiXCR on the reads; one entry per CDR3 protein. Of about 740,000 distinct CDR3 sequences listed, 35% to 40% were seen once; the top ten hold under 3.5%. The sequence was collected from a human donor in good health (CMV status not recorded). Some clones in this sample may be carry-over from other donors' samples. The sample taken for sequencing was PBMCs. This rearrangement joins TRBV10-3 to TRBJ2-7; D might be TRBD1 or TRBD2, each matching 5 bases. The DNA for the CDR3 is TGTGCCATCACCGGGGTCCAGGGCTACGAGCAGTACTTC. This encodes CAITGVQGYEQYF.